This entry concerns a single T cell receptor (beta chain). J was trimmed by 4 bases and V by 2 bases; bases with no gene match: 7. CDR1 and CDR2 (germline): GTSNPN, SVGIG (reference sequence). The CDR3 extends over 15 amino acids. Some clones are missing from TCRdb's copy, which holds only in-frame ones; the method was immunoSEQ multiplex PCR. This sample yields more than 75,000 clones, of which over 95% are seen a single time; more than 0.35% belongs to the top ten. These data belong to a study of technical replicates of blood from a handful of donors. The sequence came from a human donor in good health. This chain connects TRBV30 to TRBJ2-1; 8 bases are a match to TRBD2. Sequencing was performed on T cells isolated from PBMCs. The CDR3 is CAWSQAGAIYNEQFF. The DNA for the CDR3 is TGTGCCTGGAGTCAAGCGGGAGCGATTTACAATGAGCAGTTCTTC.